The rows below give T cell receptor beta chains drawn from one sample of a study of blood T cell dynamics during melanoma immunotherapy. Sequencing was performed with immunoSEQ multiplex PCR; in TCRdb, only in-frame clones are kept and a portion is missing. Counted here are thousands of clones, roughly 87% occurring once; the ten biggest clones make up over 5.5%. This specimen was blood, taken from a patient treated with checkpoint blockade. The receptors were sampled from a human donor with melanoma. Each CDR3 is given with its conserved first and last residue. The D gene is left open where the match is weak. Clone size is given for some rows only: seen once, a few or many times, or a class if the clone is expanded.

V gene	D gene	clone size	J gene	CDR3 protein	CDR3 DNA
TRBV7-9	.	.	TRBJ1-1	CASSTLGGTEAFF	TGTGCCAGCAGCACCCTAGGGGGAACTGAAGCTTTCTTT
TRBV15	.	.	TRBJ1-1	CATSRDSGAWTEAFF	TGTGCCACCAGCAGAGATTCAGGGGCATGGACTGAAGCTTTCTTT
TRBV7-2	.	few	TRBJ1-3	CASSSWGGAGNTIYF	TGTGCCAGCAGCTCCTGGGGGGGTGCTGGAAACACCATATATTTT
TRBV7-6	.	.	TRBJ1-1	CASSLPVSEGGTEAFF	TGTGCCAGCAGCTTACCAGTCTCGGAGGGGGGCACTGAAGCTTTCTTT
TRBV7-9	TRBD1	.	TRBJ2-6	CASSKDRVGANVLTF	TGTGCCAGCAGCAAAGACAGGGTTGGGGCCAACGTCCTGACTTTC
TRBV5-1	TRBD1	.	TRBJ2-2	CASRATGPGELFF	TGCGCCAGCAGGGCGACAGGGCCCGGGGAGCTGTTTTTT
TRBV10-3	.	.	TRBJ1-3	CAIIGSGNTIYF	TGTGCCATCATAGGCAGTGGAAACACCATATATTTT
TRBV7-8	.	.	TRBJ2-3	CASSLGSTDTQYF	TGTGCCAGCAGCTTAGGTAGCACAGATACGCAGTATTTT
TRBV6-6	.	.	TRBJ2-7	CAASKGGSYEQYF	TGTGCCGCCTCCAAAGGGGGATCCTACGAGCAGTACTTC
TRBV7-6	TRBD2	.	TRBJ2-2	CASSLQPSGNTGELFF	TGTGCCAGCAGCTTACAGCCTAGCGGGAACACCGGGGAGCTGTTTTTT
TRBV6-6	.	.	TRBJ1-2	CASSYSTGAGYTF	TGTGCCAGCAGTTACTCCACCGGGGCCGGCTACACCTTC
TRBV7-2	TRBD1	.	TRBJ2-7	CASRHTGGSSYEQYF	TGTGCCAGCAGACATACAGGGGGTTCCTCCTACGAGCAGTACTTC